Presented here are 14 T cell receptor beta chains from one specimen sequenced in a study of cytomegalovirus exposure and HLA in healthy donors. 60 Vbeta and 13 Jbeta primers were used in PCR. TCRdb keeps only in-frame clones here, not all; method: immunoSEQ multiplex PCR. Of approximately 150,000 clones in the sample, about four fifths were seen once. The sequencing input was PBMCs. The receptor set was obtained from a man aged 25 to 40 in good health and CMV-seronegative.

The chain is built from TRBV19 and TRBJ2-7; 9 nucleotides match TRBD2. Germline V gene sequence: CDR1 LNHDA, CDR2 SQIVND (reference sequence). The V and J ends lost 6 bases and 2 bases, in that order; junction bases with no gene match: 8. CDR3 length: 15 amino acids. CDR3 in DNA: TGTGCCAGTAGCCCGAGGGCTAGCGGGGCCTACGAGCAGTACTTC. This codes for CASSPRASGAYEQYF.

This chain uses TRBV27 with TRBJ1-3; no firm D call. The V end lost 7 bases, the J end lost 1 base, and 11 bases lay between the germline ends. Germline V gene lookup returns CDR1 MNHEY and CDR2 SMNVEV (reference sequence). CDR3 size: 14 residues. DNA of the CDR3: TGTGCCAGCAAACCCTCAGGATCTGGAAACACCATATATTTT. This translates into CASKPSGSGNTIYF.

The chain has TRBV7-2 and TRBJ2-7; TRBD2 agrees at 11 bases. The CDR3 has 15 amino acids. Germline loops: CDR1 SGHTA, CDR2 FQGNSA. The ends lost 2 bases at V and 2 bases at J; junction bases unmatched: 2. The CDR3 sequence: CASSLSSGRAYEQYF. The CDR3 DNA sequence: TGTGCCAGCAGCTTAAGTAGCGGGAGGGCCTACGAGCAGTACTTC.

The table lists this clone with a count of one. This chain links TRBV30 with TRBJ2-5; TRBD1 matches 8 bases. Germline CDR1 is GTSNPN and CDR2 is SVGIG (reference sequence). The CDR3 has 14 residues. J gave up 0 bases and V 3 bases, and 3 bases lay outside the gene matches. CDR3 sequence: CAWRGQVYQETQYF. The CDR3 DNA reads as TGTGCCTGGAGGGGACAGGTGTACCAAGAGACCCAGTACTTC.

The V and J genes are TRBV19 and TRBJ1-5; 7 nucleotides line up with TRBD1. The V segment lost 4 bases and the J segment 0 bases; nucleotides outside the gene matches: 3. CDR1 is LNHDA, CDR2 SQIVND, per germline (reference sequence). This CDR3 is built from 15 residues. CDR3 region: CASSTGQNSNQPQHF. The CDR3 DNA is TGTGCCAGTAGTACGGGACAGAATAGCAATCAGCCCCAGCATTTT.

The rearrangement links TRBV5-4 to TRBJ1-1; D is unresolved. The germline gives CDR1 SGHNT, CDR2 YYREEE (reference sequence). The ends were cut back, 2 bases at V and 6 bases at J, with 14 bases in the middle. This CDR3 region has 14 residues. Here the CDR3 DNA reads TGTGCCAGCAGCTTCCTTGTCACAAGCGCTGAAGCTTTCTTT. It is translated as CASSFLVTSAEAFF.

V is TRBV7-9 and J is TRBJ2-7; 7 bases are a match to TRBD1. The CDR3 length is 15 residues. Trimming cost V 1 base and J 3 bases; bases outside gene matches: 6. The V gene's germline CDR1 is SEHNR and CDR2 FQNEAQ (reference sequence). The CDR3 here is CASSLGTGTYYEQYF. The CDR3 DNA reads as TGTGCCAGCAGCTTAGGGACAGGTACCTACTACGAGCAGTACTTC.

This clone appeared a few times. The chain joins TRBV7-2 to TRBJ1-2; D uncertain. Trimming removed 1 base at V and 8 bases at J, with 26 bases between. Per the germline V gene, CDR1 is SGHTA and CDR2 is FQGNSA. This CDR3 contains 18 residues. The CDR3 sequence is CASSLEWLGLEGNWGYTF. CDR3 nucleotides: TGTGCCAGCAGCTTAGAATGGCTAGGCCTCGAGGGTAACTGGGGCTACACCTTC.

With respect to this clone: At one end the junction does not follow the germline gene, possibly because of a read error. The genes are TRBV5-1 and TRBJ1-1; 9 bases agree with TRBD1. The CDR3 consists of 15 residues. Germline CDR1 SGHRS, CDR2 YFSETQ. CDR3 region: CASSELDRGNPEAFF. In DNA form, the CDR3 reads TGCGCCAGCAGCGAGCTAGACAGGGGGAACCCTGAAGCTTTCTTT.

The chain couples TRBV19 to TRBJ2-2; TRBD1 might be the D (5 bases). Germline values: CDR1 LNHDA, CDR2 SQIVND (reference sequence). This CDR3 spans 18 amino acids. Trimming shortened V by 5 bases and J by 1 base, and 20 bases separated the two germline ends. The CDR3 DNA reads TGTGCCAGTAGTCGGCTAGAGTCTTTGGGGCGGAACACCGGGGAGCTGTTTTTT. Translating gives CASSRLESLGRNTGELFF. Full variable domain (missing parts from reference TRBV19 and TRBJ2-2): DGGITQSPKYLFRKEGQNVTLSCEQNLNHDAMYWYRQDPGQGLRLIYYSQIVNDFQKGDIAEGYSVSREKKESFPLTVTSAQKNPTAFYLCASSRLESLGRNTGELFFGEGSRLTVL.

The V and J genes are TRBV7-9 and TRBJ1-5, with unresolved D. The V and J ends lost 1 base and 2 bases respectively, with 21 bases between them. Germline CDR1 SEHNR, CDR2 FQNEAQ (reference sequence). This CDR3 region has 19 residues. CDR3 nucleotides: TGTGCCAGCAGCTTAGAAACTAGTTTAACTAGGAACGGCAATCAGCCCCAGCATTTT. It codes for CASSLETSLTRNGNQPQHF.

This clone came up a few times. In nucleotides, the CDR3 is TGTGCCAGCAGTTTAGGAACAGGGGCAGCCTATGGCTACACCTTC. Its protein product is CASSLGTGAAYGYTF. The chain uses TRBV27 and TRBJ1-2; 7 nucleotides align to TRBD1. V gave up 2 bases and J gave up 4 bases; unmatched junction bases: 7. CDR3 size: 15 residues. From germline, CDR1 is MNHEY and CDR2 SMNVEV (reference sequence).

The rearrangement links TRBV6-5 to TRBJ1-1; no reliable D call. This CDR3 region has 14 residues. With 4 bases removed from V and 3 bases from J, the gap between germline ends came to 12 bases. The germline V gene encodes CDR1 MNHEY and CDR2 SVGAGI. The CDR3 spells CASSSIEEDTEAFF. The CDR3 DNA reads TGTGCCAGCAGTTCTATTGAGGAGGACACTGAAGCTTTCTTT.

The chain couples TRBV2 to TRBJ1-5; possibly TRBD1 for D (5 bases). V was shortened by 6 bases and J by 0 bases, with 12 bases between the two germline ends. CDR1 is SNHLY, CDR2 FYNNEI, per germline. The CDR3 has 15 residues. Here the CDR3 DNA reads TGTGCCAGCAGCCTAGGGGCGGCTAGCAATCAGCCCCAGCATTTT. Translated, it gives CASSLGAASNQPQHF.